The 31 T cell receptor beta chains in this list originate from one sample, sequenced in a study of blood T cell repertoires in COVID-19. The table came from immunoSEQ multiplex PCR; TCRdb's copy has only in-frame clones and leaves some out. The table shows tens of thousands of clones, with around nine tenths occurring only once. Sequencing input: peripheral blood. Receptors were obtained from a human donor with acute or convalescent COVID-19. The donor label of this sample is uncertain.

The chain combines TRBV19 with TRBJ1-1; D remains ambiguous. The CDR3 sequence is 13 residues long. Trimming took off 5 bases at V and 4 bases at J, with 11 bases between the two ends. Germline assignment: CDR1 LNHDA and CDR2 SQIVND (reference sequence). CDR3 nucleotide sequence: TGTGCCAGTAGTGTTGTAACTGCCACTGAAGCTTTCTTT. As protein: CASSVVTATEAFF.

This clone has just a few counts. CDR3 in DNA: TGTGCCAGCAGAGCGACTACCTACGAGCAGTACTTC. Translating gives CASRATTYEQYF. The J gene is TRBJ2-7, the V gene TRBV2; weak D call: TRBD2 (5 bases). In germline, CDR1 is SNHLY, CDR2 FYNNEI. V was pared by 6 bases and J by 2 bases, with 8 bases between. This CDR3 is 12 amino acids long.

V usage is TRBV9 and J usage is TRBJ1-2; D perhaps matches TRBD1 (5 bases). The germline CDR1 and CDR2 sequences are SGDLS and YYNGEE. This CDR3 contains 13 residues. Between the trimmed V and J ends, which lost 7 bases and 5 bases, there was a span of 15 bases. The CDR3 reads CASGGGTSYGYTF. In DNA, the CDR3 is TGTGCCAGCGGAGGAGGGACGTCGTATGGCTACACCTTC.

CDR3 sequence reads: CAWRTGEAGNTIYF. DNA for the CDR3: TGTGCCTGGAGGACAGGGGAGGCTGGAAACACCATATATTTT. V gene TRBV30 combines with J gene TRBJ1-3, with 8 bases lining up with TRBD1. This CDR3 is built from 14 residues. Germline loops: CDR1 GTSNPN, CDR2 SVGIG (reference sequence). The J segment lost 2 bases and the V segment lost 3 bases, leaving 3 bases of the junction unmatched.

V and J are TRBV6-6 and TRBJ2-7; D is unresolved. The CDR3 length is 12 residues. Germline V gene data show CDR1 as MNHNY and CDR2 as SVGAGI (reference sequence). V dropped 2 bases and J dropped 2 bases, with 4 bases sitting between them. The CDR3: CASSYTAYEQYF. Written as DNA, the CDR3 is TGTGCCAGCAGTTACACTGCCTACGAGCAGTACTTC.

The chain uses TRBV9 and TRBJ2-3; 10 bases map to TRBD2. CDR1 SGDLS and CDR2 YYNGEE come from the germline V gene. Trimming at V came to 0 bases and at J to 0 bases, leaving 7 bases not matched to a gene. The CDR3 contains 18 residues. The CDR3 bases are TGTGCCAGCAGCGTAGACATTAGCGGGGGGCCTAGCACAGATACGCAGTATTTT. Translating gives CASSVDISGGPSTDTQYF.

The chain employs TRBV12-3 or TRBV12-4 and TRBJ1-6; D is possibly TRBD1 (6 bases). The V end was cut by 6 bases, the J end by 10 bases, with 10 bases between. This CDR3 has 12 residues. In nucleotides, the CDR3 is TGTGCCAGCAGGCAGGGGCTATCACCCCTCCACTTT. Translated, it gives CASRQGLSPLHF.

The chain links TRBV10-3 to TRBJ2-3, with D perhaps TRBD2 (6 bases). CDR1 is ENHRY, CDR2 SYGVKD, per germline. The germline V and J ends were trimmed by 11 bases and 0 bases, with 12 bases remaining between them. This CDR3 contains 13 residues. The chain's CDR3 is CAARDSSTDTQYF. In DNA, the CDR3 is TGTGCCGCTCGGGACTCTAGCACAGATACGCAGTATTTT.

This chain connects TRBV4-3 to TRBJ1-4; D gene ambiguous. The V gene's germline CDR1 is LGHNA and CDR2 YSLEER. The CDR3 totals 13 residues. V was trimmed by 1 base and J by 7 bases, leaving 7 bases between them. The CDR3 bases are TGCGCCAGCAGCCAAGGTCTAGGTGAAAAACTGTTTTTT. Protein product: CASSQGLGEKLFF.

The chain links TRBV19 to TRBJ1-1; 7 bases agree with TRBD1. CDR1 LNHDA and CDR2 SQIVND come from the germline V gene (reference sequence). J lost 5 bases, V lost 5 bases, and 5 bases had no gene match. This CDR3 has 13 residues. The CDR3 loop reads CASSLDRETEAFF. The CDR3, as DNA: TGTGCCAGTAGTCTCGACAGGGAAACTGAAGCTTTCTTT.

The chain is built from TRBV6-5 and TRBJ2-1, with 10 positions matching TRBD2. Per germline, CDR1 MNHEY and CDR2 SVGAGI. This CDR3 is 16 amino acids long. The trim removed 2 bases at V and 2 bases at J, leaving 3 bases unmatched. The CDR3 DNA follows: TGTGCCAGCAGTTACCAGCGGGAGGGCCCCTACAATGAGCAGTTCTTC. It yields the protein CASSYQREGPYNEQFF.

The V and J genes are TRBV5-1 and TRBJ2-1; 8 bases agree with TRBD1. Trimming at V came to 2 bases and at J to 4 bases, leaving 8 bases not matched to a gene. CDR1 is SGHRS and CDR2 is YFSETQ in the germline V gene. This CDR3 region has 16 residues. The CDR3 DNA sequence: TGCGCCAGCAGCTTCAACCAGGGGGCTGTATACAATGAGCAGTTCTTC. Translating it yields CASSFNQGAVYNEQFF.

The V call is TRBV6-5, the J call TRBJ2-1; 10 nucleotides match TRBD1. CDR1 is MNHEY, CDR2 SVGAGI, per germline. The CDR3 is 14 amino acids. V lost 4 bases to trimming and J lost 13 bases; unmatched junction nucleotides: 10. The CDR3 loop reads CASSSTRGTGDQFF. CDR3 sequence (DNA): TGTGCCAGCAGTTCCACCCGGGGGACAGGGGATCAGTTCTTC.

The chain couples TRBV7-2 to TRBJ2-2, with 8 bases identical to TRBD2. Per the germline V gene, CDR1 is SGHTA and CDR2 is FQGNSA. The CDR3 consists of 16 residues. V lost 4 bases, J lost 7 bases, and 11 bases stayed unmatched. CDR3 bases: TGTGCCAGCAGCTCCGCGCGGGGGGCCGGGGTCGGGGAGCTGTTTTTT. This gives the protein CASSSARGAGVGELFF.

This clone was detected only a few times. J is TRBJ2-1 and V is TRBV11-2; 16 bases are shared with TRBD2. CDR1 is SGHAT and CDR2 is FQNNGV in the germline V gene. The trim removed 5 bases at V and 4 bases at J, leaving 8 bases unmatched. This CDR3 contains 18 residues. The chain's CDR3 is CASSPGTSGRAAYNEQFF. For the CDR3, the DNA is TGTGCCAGCAGCCCCGGGACTAGCGGGAGGGCCGCGTACAATGAGCAGTTCTTC.

The rearrangement joins TRBV5-1 to TRBJ2-7, with 7 positions matching TRBD1. Germline CDR1 SGHRS, CDR2 YFSETQ. The length of the CDR3 is 15 residues. The J segment lost 2 bases and the V segment lost 4 bases, leaving 9 bases of the junction unmatched. The CDR3 sequence is CASSGARQGAYEQYF. The CDR3 bases are TGCGCCAGCAGCGGGGCACGTCAGGGGGCCTACGAGCAGTACTTC.

The CDR3 reads CASSQETGLARNEQFF. The CDR3 DNA sequence: TGTGCCAGCAGCCAAGAAACGGGACTAGCTCGGAATGAGCAGTTCTTC. The chain uses TRBV3-1 (or the pseudogene TRBV3-2) and TRBJ2-1; TRBD2 agrees at 9 bases. The CDR3 has 16 residues. The germline V gene encodes CDR1 LGHDT and CDR2 YNNKEL (reference sequence). With 0 bases clipped from V and 7 bases from J, the junction kept 7 bases outside the gene matches.

This sequence joins TRBV9 and TRBJ2-5; perhaps TRBD2 as D (7 bases). In germline, CDR1 is SGDLS, CDR2 YYNGEE. V was cut by 5 bases and J by 4 bases, with 9 bases left in between. The CDR3 length is 12 residues. The CDR3 sequence is CASSRGGETQYF. CDR3 bases: TGTGCCAGCAGTAGGGGGGGAGAGACCCAGTACTTC. Full variable domain (rest looked up from reference TRBV9 and TRBJ2-5): DSGVTQTPKHLITATGQRVTLRCSPRSGDLSVYWYQQSLDQGLQFLIQYYNGEERAKGNILERFSAQQFPDLHSELNLSSLELGDSALYFCASSRGGETQYFGPGTRLLVL.

This clone showed up just a few times. The chain carries TRBV2 and TRBJ2-5; a weak D match, TRBD1 (6 bases). Germline V gene sequence: CDR1 SNHLY, CDR2 FYNNEI. The CDR3 runs to 12 residues. Trimming stripped 9 bases from V and 1 base from J, with 9 bases between. CDR3 in amino acids: CARGAPQETQYF. CDR3 in DNA: TGTGCCAGGGGGGCCCCCCAAGAGACCCAGTACTTC.

The rearrangement joins TRBV6-6 to TRBJ1-1; TRBD1 agrees at 7 bases. The V segment lost 5 bases and the J segment 5 bases; nucleotides outside the gene matches: 5. The CDR3 totals 13 residues. CDR1 is MNHNY, CDR2 SVGAGI, per germline (reference sequence). The CDR3 here is CASSTTTGTEAFF. The CDR3 coding sequence is TGTGCCAGCAGTACCACGACAGGGACTGAAGCTTTCTTT.

The chain is built from TRBV5-1 and TRBJ2-1, with 7 bases lining up with TRBD2. The germline V gene has CDR1 SGHRS and CDR2 YFSETQ. With V trimmed by 1 base and J by 8 bases, 9 bases remained unmatched. This CDR3 region has 15 residues. In nucleotides, the CDR3 is TGCGCCAGCAGCTTGTCACGGGGGGAAGGCGATGAGCAGTTCTTC. This codes for CASSLSRGEGDEQFF.

The CDR3 loop reads CASSVEPGPAGYNEQFF. CDR3 bases: TGTGCCAGCAGCGTAGAACCGGGCCCCGCGGGATACAATGAGCAGTTCTTC. The chain couples TRBV9 to TRBJ2-1, with D perhaps TRBD2 (6 bases). There are 17 residues in the CDR3. V shed 0 bases and J shed 4 bases, with 17 bases lying between them. CDR1 is SGDLS and CDR2 is YYNGEE in the germline V gene.

In regard to this clone: The identical CDR3 is also encoded by other nucleotide sequences in the sample. The genes are TRBV5-1 and TRBJ1-3, with a possible D match to TRBD1 (5 bases). The ends were cut back, 0 bases at V and 4 bases at J, with 11 bases in the middle. CDR3 length equals 15 residues. The germline V gene has CDR1 SGHRS and CDR2 YFSETQ. The CDR3 nucleotides are TGCGCCAGCAGCTTGGCCGGGGGATCCGGAAACACCATATATTTT. It encodes CASSLAGGSGNTIYF.

In DNA, the CDR3 is TGTGCCAGCAGTTTTATAGCGGGAATTGATACGCAGTATTTT. The encoded protein is CASSFIAGIDTQYF. The V call is TRBV27, the J call TRBJ2-3; TRBD2 agrees at 8 bases. This CDR3 has 14 amino acids. Germline V lookup: CDR1 MNHEY, CDR2 SMNVEV (reference sequence). V was clipped by 3 bases and J by 6 bases; unmatched bases: 5.

The genes are TRBV27 and TRBJ2-1; 11 bases agree with TRBD2. Germline CDR1 and CDR2: MNHEY and SMNVEV (reference sequence). The CDR3 is 14 amino acids. With V trimmed by 6 bases and J by 9 bases, 7 bases remained unmatched. The CDR3 DNA reads TGTGCCAGCAGCTCAACTAGCGGGGGTGGTGAGCAGTTCTTC. Translation gives CASSSTSGGGEQFF.

The rearrangement joins TRBV19 to TRBJ2-5; 10 bases match TRBD2. Germline CDR1 LNHDA, CDR2 SQIVND (reference sequence). V shed 6 bases and J 3 bases; nucleotides not matched to a gene: 7. The CDR3 covers 15 residues. The CDR3 is CASRRTSGGEETQYF. CDR3 bases: TGTGCCAGTAGACGGACTAGCGGAGGGGAAGAGACCCAGTACTTC.

The gene calls are TRBV14 and TRBJ2-3; the match to TRBD2 covers 7 bases. Looked up from germline, CDR1 is SGHDN and CDR2 is FVKESK. CDR3 length equals 14 residues. The ends lost 3 bases at V and 4 bases at J; junction bases unmatched: 4. The DNA for the CDR3 is TGTGCCAGCAGCCAGAGCGGACTAGCAGATACGCAGTATTTT. It encodes CASSQSGLADTQYF. The entire variable domain, with the rest obtained from reference TRBV14 and TRBJ2-3, is as follows: EAGVTQFPSHSVIEKGQTVTLRCDPISGHDNLYWYRRVMGKEIKFLLHFVKESKQDESGMPNNRFLAERTGGTYSTLKVQPAELEDSGVYFCASSQSGLADTQYFGPGTRLTVL.

This clone was detected only a few times. CDR3 amino acids: CTSSQGAVGRTGNQPQHF. In nucleotides, the CDR3 is TGCACCAGCAGCCAAGGGGCAGTCGGGAGGACCGGCAATCAGCCCCAGCATTTT. V gene TRBV1 combines with J gene TRBJ1-5. TRBV1 is designated a pseudogene. This CDR3 is 18 amino acids long.

This sequence joins TRBV7-3 and TRBJ2-3; the match to TRBD2 covers 8 bases. The CDR3 has 17 residues. Germline V CDR1 and CDR2: SGHTA, FQGTGA. Losses at the gene ends were 4 bases for V and 0 bases for J; bases not matched to a gene: 9. The CDR3 loop reads CASSSRTSSSSTDTQYF. CDR3 bases: TGTGCCAGCAGCTCTCGGACTAGCTCCTCTAGCACAGATACGCAGTATTTT.

The genes are TRBV3-1 (or the pseudogene TRBV3-2) and TRBJ2-7; the match to TRBD1 covers 7 bases. This CDR3 has 14 amino acids. Germline V gives CDR1 LGHDT, CDR2 YNNKEL (reference sequence). With 2 bases clipped from V and 4 bases from J, the junction kept 5 bases outside the gene matches. The DNA of the CDR3 is TGTGCCAGCAGCCAAACAGGGGAACGGTACGAGCAGTACTTC. Amino acids: CASSQTGERYEQYF.

V is TRBV2 and J is TRBJ1-4; the match to TRBD1 covers 9 bases. Germline CDR1 and CDR2: SNHLY and FYNNEI. The CDR3 spans 15 residues. V shed 2 bases and J 10 bases; nucleotides not matched to a gene: 8. The CDR3 is CASSETGTGHGKLFF. The CDR3 DNA sequence: TGTGCCAGCAGTGAAACCGGGACAGGGCATGGAAAACTGTTTTTT.